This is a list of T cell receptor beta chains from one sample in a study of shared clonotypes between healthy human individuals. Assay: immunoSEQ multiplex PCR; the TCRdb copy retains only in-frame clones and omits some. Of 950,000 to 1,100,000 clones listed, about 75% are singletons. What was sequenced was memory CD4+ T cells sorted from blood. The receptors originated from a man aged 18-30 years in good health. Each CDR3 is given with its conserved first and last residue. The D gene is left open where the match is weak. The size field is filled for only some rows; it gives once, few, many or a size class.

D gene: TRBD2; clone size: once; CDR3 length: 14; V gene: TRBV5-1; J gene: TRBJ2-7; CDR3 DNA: TGCGCCAGCAGATCTAGCGGGAGTTTCTACGAGCAGTACTTC; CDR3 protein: CASRSSGSFYEQYF
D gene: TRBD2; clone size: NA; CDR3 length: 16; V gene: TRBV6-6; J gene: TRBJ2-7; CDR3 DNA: TGTGCCAGCCGGACGGAGAGGGGGGGGACTAGCCACGAGCAGTACTTC; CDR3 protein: CASRTERGGTSHEQYF
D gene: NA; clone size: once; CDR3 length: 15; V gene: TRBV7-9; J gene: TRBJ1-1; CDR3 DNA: TGTGCCAGCAGCTTAGGCAGGGCCAAGAACACTGAAGCTTTCTTT; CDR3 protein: CASSLGRAKNTEAFF
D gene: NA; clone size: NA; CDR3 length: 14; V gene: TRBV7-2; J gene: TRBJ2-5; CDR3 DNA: TGTGCCAGCAGCTTAGGCCACAGAGCAGAGACCCAGTACTTC; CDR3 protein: CASSLGHRAETQYF
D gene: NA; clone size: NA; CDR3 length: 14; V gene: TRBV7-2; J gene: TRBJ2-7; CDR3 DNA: TGTGCCAGCAGCTTAAGTAGACTAGTCGGCGAGCAGTACTTC; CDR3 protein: CASSLSRLVGEQYF
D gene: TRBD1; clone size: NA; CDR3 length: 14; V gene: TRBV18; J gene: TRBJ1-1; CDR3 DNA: TGTGCCAGCTCACCAAAGGGGGCGGCCACTGAAGCTTTCTTT; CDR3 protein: CASSPKGAATEAFF
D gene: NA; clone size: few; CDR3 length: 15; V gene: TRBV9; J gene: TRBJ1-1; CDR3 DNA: TGTGCCAGCAGCGTAGTGGACAGCGGAAACACTGAAGCTTTCTTT; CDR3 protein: CASSVVDSGNTEAFF
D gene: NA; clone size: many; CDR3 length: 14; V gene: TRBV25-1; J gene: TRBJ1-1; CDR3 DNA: TGTGCCAGCAGGTCGGCAGAGCAGTCCACTGAAGCTTTCTTT; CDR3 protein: CASRSAEQSTEAFF
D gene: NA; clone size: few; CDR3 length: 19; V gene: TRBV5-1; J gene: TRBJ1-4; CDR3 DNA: TGCGCCAGCAGCTTGCCGACAGCCGCGCCTTATTCAACTAATGAAAAACTGTTTTTT; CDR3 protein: CASSLPTAAPYSTNEKLFF
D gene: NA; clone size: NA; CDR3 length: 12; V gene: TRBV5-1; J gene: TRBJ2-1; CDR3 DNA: TGCGCCAGCAGTAAGAGCTACAATGAGCAGTTCTTC; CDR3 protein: CASSKSYNEQFF
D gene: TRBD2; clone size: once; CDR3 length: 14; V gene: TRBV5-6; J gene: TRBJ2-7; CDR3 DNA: TGTGCCAGCAGAAAAGCGGGGGCCCTCTACGAGCAGTACTTC; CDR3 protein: CASRKAGALYEQYF
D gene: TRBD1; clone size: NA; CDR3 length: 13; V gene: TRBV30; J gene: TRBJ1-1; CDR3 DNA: TGTGCCGGACAGGGTTGGGGCACCACTGAAGCTTTCTTT; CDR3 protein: CAGQGWGTTEAFF
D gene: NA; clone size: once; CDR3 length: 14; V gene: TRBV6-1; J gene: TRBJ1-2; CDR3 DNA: TGTGCCAGCAGCCTCGGGGGGCTGACCTATGGCTACACCTTC; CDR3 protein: CASSLGGLTYGYTF
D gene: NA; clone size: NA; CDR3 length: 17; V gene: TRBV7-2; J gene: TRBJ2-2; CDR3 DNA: TGTGCCAGCAGCTTAGTCGTAGAATCCGCGAACACCGGGGAGCTGTTTTTT; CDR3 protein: CASSLVVESANTGELFF
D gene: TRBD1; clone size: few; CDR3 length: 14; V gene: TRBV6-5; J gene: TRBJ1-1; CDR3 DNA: TGTGCCAGCAGTTACAGGACAGGGAACACTGAAGCTTTCTTT; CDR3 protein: CASSYRTGNTEAFF
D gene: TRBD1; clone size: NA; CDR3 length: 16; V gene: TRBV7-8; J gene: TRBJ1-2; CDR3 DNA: TGTGCCAGCAGCTTAGAATCGCAGGGGGCCATCTATGGCTACACCTTC; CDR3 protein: CASSLESQGAIYGYTF
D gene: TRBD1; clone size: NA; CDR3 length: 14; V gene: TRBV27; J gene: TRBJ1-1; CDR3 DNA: TGTGCCAGCAGTTTTCAGGGGGCTAACACTGAAGCTTTCTTT; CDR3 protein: CASSFQGANTEAFF
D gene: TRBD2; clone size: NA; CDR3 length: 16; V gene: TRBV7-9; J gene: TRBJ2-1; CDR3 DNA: TGTGCCAGCAGCTTACTGTCTAGCGGGAACTACAATGAGCAGTTCTTC; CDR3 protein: CASSLLSSGNYNEQFF
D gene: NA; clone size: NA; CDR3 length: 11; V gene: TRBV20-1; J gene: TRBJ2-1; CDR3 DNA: TGCAGTGCATGGGCGGGACAAGAGCAGTTCTTC; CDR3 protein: CSAWAGQEQFF
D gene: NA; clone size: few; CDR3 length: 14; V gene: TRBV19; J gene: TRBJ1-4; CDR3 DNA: TGTGCCAGTAGGCCCGTAGGGGGAAATGAAAAACTGTTTTTT; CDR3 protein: CASRPVGGNEKLFF
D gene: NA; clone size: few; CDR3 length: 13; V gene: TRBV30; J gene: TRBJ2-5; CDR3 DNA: TGTGCCTGGAGTGGGGGGTTGCAAGAGACCCAGTACTTC; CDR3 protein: CAWSGGLQETQYF
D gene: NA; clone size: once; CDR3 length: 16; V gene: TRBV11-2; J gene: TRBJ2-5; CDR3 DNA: TGTGCCAGCAGCTTAGCGACAAGACTAATCCAAGAGACCCAGTACTTC; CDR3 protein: CASSLATRLIQETQYF
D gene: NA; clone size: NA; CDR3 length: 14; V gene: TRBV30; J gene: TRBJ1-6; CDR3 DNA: TGTGCCTGGAGTGTTAAAACGGATAATTCACCCCTCCACTTT; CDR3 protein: CAWSVKTDNSPLHF
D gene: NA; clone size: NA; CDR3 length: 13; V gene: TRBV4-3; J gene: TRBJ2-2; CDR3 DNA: TGCGCCAGCAGCCAAGATTTATCCGGGGAGCTGTTTTTT; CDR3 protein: CASSQDLSGELFF
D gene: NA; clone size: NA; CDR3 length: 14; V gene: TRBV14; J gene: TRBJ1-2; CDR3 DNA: TGTGCCAGCAGCCAAGATCTCCAGGGTTGGGGCTACACCTTC; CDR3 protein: CASSQDLQGWGYTF
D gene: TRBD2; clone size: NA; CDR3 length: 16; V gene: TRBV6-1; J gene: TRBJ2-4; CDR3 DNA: TGTGCCAGCAGTGTCCGTAGCGGGGGAGCCAAAAACATTCAGTACTTC; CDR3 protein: CASSVRSGGAKNIQYF
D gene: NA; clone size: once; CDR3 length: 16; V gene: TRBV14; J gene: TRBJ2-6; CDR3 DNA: TGTGCCAGCAGCCAAGGACAGGCCGTCTGGGCCAACGTCCTGACTTTC; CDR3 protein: CASSQGQAVWANVLTF
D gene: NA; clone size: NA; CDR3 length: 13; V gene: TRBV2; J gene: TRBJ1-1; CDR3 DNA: TGTGCCAGCAGTTCGACGGAGAACACTGAAGCTTTCTTT; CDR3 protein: CASSSTENTEAFF
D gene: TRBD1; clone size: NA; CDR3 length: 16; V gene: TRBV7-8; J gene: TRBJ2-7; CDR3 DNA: TGTGCCAGCAGCTTAGAGACAGGGGTTTTGGCCCTTAGGTCCACCTTC; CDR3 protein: CASSLETGVLALRSTF
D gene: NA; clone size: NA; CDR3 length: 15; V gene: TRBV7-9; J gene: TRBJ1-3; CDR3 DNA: TGTGCCAGCAGCCCAGTGGGGTTTTCAGGAAACACCATATATTTT; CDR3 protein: CASSPVGFSGNTIYF
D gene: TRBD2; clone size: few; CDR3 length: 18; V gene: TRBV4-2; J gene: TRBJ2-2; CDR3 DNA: TGTGCCAGCAGCCAAGACATAGCGGGAGGGCCCGGCACCGGGGAGCTGTTTTTT; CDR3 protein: CASSQDIAGGPGTGELFF
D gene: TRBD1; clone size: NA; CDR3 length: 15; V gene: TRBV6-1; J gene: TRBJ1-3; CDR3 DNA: TGTGCCAGCAGTGAAGAGGGGGCCTCTGGAAACACCATATATTTT; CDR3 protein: CASSEEGASGNTIYF
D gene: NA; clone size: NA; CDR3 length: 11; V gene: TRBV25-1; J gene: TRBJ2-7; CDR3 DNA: TGTGCCAGCAGTAGGGTTGACGAGCAGTACTTC; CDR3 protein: CASSRVDEQYF
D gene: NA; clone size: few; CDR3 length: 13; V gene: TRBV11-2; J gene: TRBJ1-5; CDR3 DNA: TGTGCCAGCAGCTGGATACAGGGTGAGGCCCAGCATTTT; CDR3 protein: CASSWIQGEAQHF
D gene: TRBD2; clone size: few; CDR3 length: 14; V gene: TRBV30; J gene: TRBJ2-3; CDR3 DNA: TGTGCCTGGAGTGTACAAACTAGCGGGGATCCCGTTGATTTT; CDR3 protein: CAWSVQTSGDPVDF
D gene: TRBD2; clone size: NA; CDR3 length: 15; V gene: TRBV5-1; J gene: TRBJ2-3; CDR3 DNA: TGCGCCAGCAGCAGGACTAGCGGACAAACAGATACGCAGTATTTT; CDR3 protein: CASSRTSGQTDTQYF
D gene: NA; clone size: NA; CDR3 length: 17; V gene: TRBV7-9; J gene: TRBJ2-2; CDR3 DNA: TGTGCCAGCCCTAGGCGCCAAGGAGGGCCGAACACCGGGGAGCTGTTTTTT; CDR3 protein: CASPRRQGGPNTGELFF
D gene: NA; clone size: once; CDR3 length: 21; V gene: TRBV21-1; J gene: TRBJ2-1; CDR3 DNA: TGTGCCAGCATTCTAAAGGTATTTAAACTAGCGGGTACCTTGACCTACAATGAGCAGTTCTTC; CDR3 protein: CASILKVFKLAGTLTYNEQFF
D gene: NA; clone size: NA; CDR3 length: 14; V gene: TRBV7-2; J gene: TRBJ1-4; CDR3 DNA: TGTGCCAGCAGCTCCTGGGAGGGCGACGAAAAACTGTTTTTT; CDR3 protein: CASSSWEGDEKLFF
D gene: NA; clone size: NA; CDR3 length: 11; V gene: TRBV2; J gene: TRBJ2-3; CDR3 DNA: TGTGCCAGCACCCTGTCAGATACGCAGTATTTT; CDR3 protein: CASTLSDTQYF
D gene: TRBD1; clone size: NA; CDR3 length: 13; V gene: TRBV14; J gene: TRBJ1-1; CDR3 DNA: TGTGCCAGCAGCCAAAGGACAGGGGGGAGAGCTTTCTTT; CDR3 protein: CASSQRTGGRAFF
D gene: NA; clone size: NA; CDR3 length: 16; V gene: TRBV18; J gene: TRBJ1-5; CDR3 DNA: TGTGCCAGCTCGCAAACAGGGCTCGGAGGCAATCAGCCCCAGCATTTT; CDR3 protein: CASSQTGLGGNQPQHF
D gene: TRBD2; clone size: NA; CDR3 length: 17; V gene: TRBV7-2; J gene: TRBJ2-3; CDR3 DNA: TGTGCCAGCAGCTTATCTGGAGCGGGAGGAGGCACAGATACGCAGTATTTT; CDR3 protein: CASSLSGAGGGTDTQYF
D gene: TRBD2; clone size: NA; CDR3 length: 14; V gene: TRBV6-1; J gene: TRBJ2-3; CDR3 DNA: TGTGCCAGCAGTGTTCGGGACTACACAGATACGCAGTATTTT; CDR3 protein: CASSVRDYTDTQYF
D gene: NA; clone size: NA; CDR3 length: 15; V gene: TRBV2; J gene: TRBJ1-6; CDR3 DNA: TGTGCCAGCATCGACCGCGGAGGCTATAATTCACCCCTCCACTTT; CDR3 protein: CASIDRGGYNSPLHF
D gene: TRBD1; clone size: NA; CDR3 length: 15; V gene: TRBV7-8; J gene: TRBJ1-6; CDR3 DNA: TGTGCCAGCAGCTTTACGACAGGGAATAATTCACCCCTCCACTTT; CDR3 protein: CASSFTTGNNSPLHF
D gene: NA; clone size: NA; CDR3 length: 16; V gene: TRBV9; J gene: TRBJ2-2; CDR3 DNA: TGTGCCAGCAGCGTAAGAAGGGACAAGGGGCCCGGGGAGCTGTTTTTT; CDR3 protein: CASSVRRDKGPGELFF
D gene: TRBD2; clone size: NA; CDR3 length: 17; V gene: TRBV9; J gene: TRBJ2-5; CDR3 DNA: TGTGCCAGCAGCGTAGGGACCAGCGGGGGGCCGTTCGAGACCCAGTACTTC; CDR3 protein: CASSVGTSGGPFETQYF
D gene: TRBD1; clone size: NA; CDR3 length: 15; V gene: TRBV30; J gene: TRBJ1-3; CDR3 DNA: TGTGCCTGGAAACCGACCGGGACAGTACGAAACACCATATATTTT; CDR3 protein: CAWKPTGTVRNTIYF
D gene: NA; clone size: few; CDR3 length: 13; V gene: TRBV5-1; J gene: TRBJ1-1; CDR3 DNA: TGCGCCAGCAGCTTACAGATGAACACTGAAGCTTTCTTT; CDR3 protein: CASSLQMNTEAFF
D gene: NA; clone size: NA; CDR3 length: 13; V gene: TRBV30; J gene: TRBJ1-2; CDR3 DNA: TGTGCCTGGAGTAGGGGGTTAAGTGATGGCTACACCTTC; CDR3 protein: CAWSRGLSDGYTF
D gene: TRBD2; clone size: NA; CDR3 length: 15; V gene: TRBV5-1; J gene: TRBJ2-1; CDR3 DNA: TGCGCCAGCAGCTTGGGGGCGGGAGGGCTCGATGAGCAGTTCTTC; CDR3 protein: CASSLGAGGLDEQFF
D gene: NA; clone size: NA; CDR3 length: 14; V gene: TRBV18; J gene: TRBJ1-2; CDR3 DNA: TGTGCCAGCTCCCCAAGGAGGGAGAACTATGGCTACACCTTC; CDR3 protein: CASSPRRENYGYTF
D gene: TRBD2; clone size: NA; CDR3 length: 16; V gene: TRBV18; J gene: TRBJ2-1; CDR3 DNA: TGTGCCAGCTCACCACCGGCTAGCGGGGGCTGGGGAGAGCAGTTCTTC; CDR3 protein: CASSPPASGGWGEQFF
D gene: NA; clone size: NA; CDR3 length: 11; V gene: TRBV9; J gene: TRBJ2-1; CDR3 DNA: TGTGCCAGCAGCATCAGCGGTGAGCAGTTCTTC; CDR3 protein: CASSISGEQFF
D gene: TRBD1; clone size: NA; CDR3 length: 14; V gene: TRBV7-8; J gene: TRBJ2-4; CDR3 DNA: TGTGCCAGCAGCTCAGGACAGGGGGTGAACATTCAGTACTTC; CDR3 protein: CASSSGQGVNIQYF
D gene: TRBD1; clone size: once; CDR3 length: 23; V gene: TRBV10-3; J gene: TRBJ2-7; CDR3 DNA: TGTGCCATCAGTCCCGAGTCCTATCTCTCCGGGACAGATGTTGGCGTGGGGACCTACGAGCAGTACTTC; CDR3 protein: CAISPESYLSGTDVGVGTYEQYF
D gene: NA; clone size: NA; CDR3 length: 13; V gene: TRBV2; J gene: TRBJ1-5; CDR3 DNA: TGTGCCAGCAGTGATTGGGGCAATCAGCCCCAGCATTTT; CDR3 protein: CASSDWGNQPQHF
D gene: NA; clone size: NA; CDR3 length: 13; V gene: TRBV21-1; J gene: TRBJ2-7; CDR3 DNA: TGTGCCGGACGGACAGTAGGCTCCTACGAGCAGTACTTC; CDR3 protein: CAGRTVGSYEQYF
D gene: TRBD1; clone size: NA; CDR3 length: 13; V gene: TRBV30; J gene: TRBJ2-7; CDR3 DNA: TGTGCCTGGAGCCCTTCGACAGGGTCCGAGCAGTACTTC; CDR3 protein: CAWSPSTGSEQYF